This T cell receptor (beta chain) was retrieved from a study of blood T cells in healthy people across ages. Study-wide points: A strong correlation was found between TCR beta diversity and the percentage of naive T cells.

Those donating, healthy Caucasian individuals from Russia, were aged about 6 to 95. The extraction recovered at least 5.5 micrograms of total RNA per sample. Combining a sample-barcoded 5' primer with a J-beta primer mix, a second PCR ran for roughly 7 to 11 cycles. MiXCR was run by TCRdb on the 5' RACE reads, yielding one entry per CDR3 protein. The profile shows about 1,500,000 distinct CDR3 sequences, roughly 27% of them singletons. This clonotype has at least ten counts. The antigen is not known. Germline CDR1 DFQATT, CDR2 SNEGSKA (reference sequence). Trimming cost V 1 base and J 4 bases, with 13 bases left between them. This CDR3 contains 14 residues.

V is TRBV20-1 and J is TRBJ1-2; TRBD1 might be the D (5 bases). The receptor was isolated from a young woman in good health. The sample was blood. The CDR3 coding sequence is TGCAGTGCTAGAGTTCCGGGGCTTAGCTATGGCTACACCTTC. Translated: CSARVPGLSYGYTF.